Sequencing of this TCR beta chain was carried out in a study of response to subunit inactivated influenza vaccine (dated by TCRdb to the late 2010s). Notes on the research overall: Deep quantitative T cell receptor repertoire profiling was used in the study to track responses to a trivalent subunit inactivated influenza vaccine.

The time point label, read with the paper, signifies: 45 days after influenza vaccine administration. Note on this clonotype: No antigen is known for it. No qualities accompany the bases; no much larger clone lies one base away.

The method was RT-PCR. The instrument given in TCRdb is Illumina HiSeq 2500. TCRdb passed the public sequencing reads through fastp at Q25 and MiXCR, retaining productive beta sequences. For every CDR3 protein sequence, its rows merge into one entry that carries the most common genes and DNA. The sample table shows 500,000 or so distinct CDR3 sequences, and approximately 9.9% are seen once. Jointly, the top ten make up approximately 12% of the sample. Results and caveats for the whole study, not just this receptor: The authors proposed that each seasonal influenza vaccination may bring in only a limited number of new T cells.

According to the germline V gene (reference sequence), CDR1 reads DFQATT and CDR2 reads SNEGSKA. V is cut by 8 bases and J by 4 bases, and the space between the germline ends is 11 bases. Including the terminal cysteine and phenylalanine, the CDR3 comprises 12 residues. Only the CDR3 DNA stays, 36 bases, in frame from base 1. The rearrangement combines TRBV20-1 with TRBJ2-2, with the D gene uncertain. Here the sequenced sample was PBMCs from blood, taken 35 to 45 days after vaccination. The TCR originated in a man aged 50 to 60 who received an inactivated influenza vaccine. Donor details come from another sample of the same person, matched by shared clones. The sequenced DNA is TGCAGTTATCGGCTAAGCACCGGGGAGCTGTTTTTT. It translates as CSYRLSTGELFF.